These 28 T cell receptor beta chains share one sample of origin, sequenced in a study of blood T cells in healthy people across ages. For the second PCR, which ran for about 7 to 11 cycles, a sample-barcoded 5' primer and a J-beta primer mix were used. TCRdb re-analysed the 5' RACE reads in MiXCR, keeping a single row per CDR3 protein. The sample includes fewer than 2 million distinct CDR3 sequences, about 39% of them seen just once. Specimen: blood. Source of these receptors: a human donor in good health.

The rearrangement uses TRBV9 and TRBJ2-1, with TRBD2 identical over 7 bases. CDR1 is SGDLS and CDR2 is YYNGEE in the germline V gene. V lost 1 base and J lost 7; bases outside the gene matches: 8. The CDR3 sequence is 15 residues long. The CDR3 DNA sequence: TGTGCCAGCAGCGTAATGGACGCCGGGGGGAATGAGCAGTTCTTC. It encodes CASSVMDAGGNEQFF.

The J gene is TRBJ2-5, the V gene TRBV12-3 or TRBV12-4; tentatively, D is TRBD2 (7 bases). The length of the CDR3 is 17 residues. Trimming stripped 2 bases from V and 5 bases from J, with 21 bases between. The CDR3 reads CASSLFWGGGQTETQYF. CDR3 coding DNA: TGTGCCAGCAGTTTATTTTGGGGGGGGGGCCAGACGGAGACCCAGTACTTC.

The chain combines TRBV20-1 with TRBJ1-1; 8 nucleotides line up with TRBD1. The germline V gene encodes CDR1 DFQATT and CDR2 SNEGSKA (reference sequence). The junction had 26 bases not matched to a gene; V was cut back by 6 bases and J by 11 bases. This CDR3 is built from 17 residues. In DNA form, the CDR3 reads TGCAGTGCCCCATCGGAGGGGACAGGAGGGGGTTCCCCAGTCGCTTTCTTT. Translating gives CSAPSEGTGGGSPVAFF.

Comments on this clonotype: This may be a read error: a much more frequent sequence differs by one nucleotide. J is TRBJ2-1 and V is TRBV5-6, with a tentative D call TRBD1 (6 bases). CDR1 is SGHDT, CDR2 YYEEEE, per germline. V was pared by 1 base and J by 13 bases, with 9 bases between. This CDR3 spans 11 amino acids. The CDR3 DNA sequence: TGTGCCAGCAGCTTGTGGGACACCCAGTTCTTC. Protein sequence: CASSLWDTQFF. Full variable domain (rest looked up from reference TRBV5-6 and TRBJ2-1): DAGVTQSPTHLIKTRGQQVTLRCSPKSGHDTVSWYQQALGQGPQFIFQYYEEEERQRGNFPDRFSGHQFPNYSSELNVNALLLGDSALYLCASSLWDTQFFGPGTRLTVL.

In this sample, this clonotype turned up a few times. The chain is built from TRBV10-3 and TRBJ2-7; possibly TRBD2 for D (6 bases). Trimming removed 4 bases from V and 2 bases from J, with 12 bases in between. Germline lookup yields CDR1 ENHRY and CDR2 SYGVKD. The CDR3 loop spans 14 amino acids. The CDR3 nucleotides read TGTGCCATCAGTGGCGGGACGGAAGCCTACGAGCAGTACTTC. Its protein is CAISGGTEAYEQYF.

A few counts support this clonotype. The rearrangement joins TRBV20-1 to TRBJ1-4; D is undetermined. V was trimmed by 5 bases and J by 0 bases, leaving 10 bases between them. The CDR3 is 14 amino acids. Germline V gene lookup returns CDR1 DFQATT and CDR2 SNEGSKA (reference sequence). The CDR3 here is CSARPDATNEKLFF. The CDR3 DNA sequence: TGCAGTGCTCGTCCAGATGCAACTAATGAAAAACTGTTTTTT.

This clonotype came up a few times. The chain is built from TRBV9 and TRBJ1-2; D might be TRBD1 (5 bases). This CDR3 is built from 15 residues. CDR1 and CDR2 from the germline V gene are SGDLS and YYNGEE. V was shortened by 0 bases and J by 10 bases, with 19 bases between the two germline ends. CDR3 bases: TGTGCCAGCAGCGTAGCGGGGGAGAGGACATACGACTACACCTTC. It codes for CASSVAGERTYDYTF.

This clonotype occurred a few times. The limits of the CDR3 on the DNA are not certain, so only TCRdb's listed CDR3 is given. The chain uses TRBV10-3 and TRBJ1-2. The germline CDR1 and CDR2 sequences are ENHRY and SYGVKD. The CDR3 is made up of 22 amino acids, end residues included. The CDR3 sequence: CAIQWGKTDTQYFGPGNYGYTF.

The genes are TRBV14 and TRBJ2-5; D gene uncertain. There are 14 residues in the CDR3. Trimming pared 6 bases from V and 1 base from J, leaving 12 bases between. From germline, CDR1 is SGHDN and CDR2 FVKESK. Here the CDR3 reads CASSPVGTQETQYF. CDR3 coding DNA: TGTGCCAGCAGTCCCGTGGGAACCCAAGAGACCCAGTACTTC.

V and J are TRBV12-3 or TRBV12-4 and TRBJ1-4; D possibly corresponds to TRBD1 (6 bases). This CDR3 spans 13 amino acids. Between the trimmed V and J ends, which lost 5 bases and 3 bases, there was a span of 7 bases. Here the CDR3 reads CASSGGANEKLFF. In DNA form, the CDR3 reads TGTGCCAGCAGTGGGGGCGCTAATGAAAAACTGTTTTTT.

In its sample, this clonotype was seen a few times. The chain links TRBV29-1 to TRBJ1-2; tentative D call: TRBD1 (6 bases). Trimming shortened V by 1 base and J by 6 bases, and 15 bases separated the two germline ends. The germline gives CDR1 SQVTM, CDR2 ANQGSEA. The CDR3 has 14 residues. CDR3: CSVEGPDWGHGYTF. CDR3 nucleotide sequence: TGCAGCGTTGAAGGACCGGATTGGGGGCATGGCTACACCTTC.

This clonotype has more than one count but fewer than ten. CDR3 sequence (DNA): TGTGCCAGCAGCCAGACTAGCGGGGGGGTTAGTGAGCAGTTCTTC. Encoded protein: CASSQTSGGVSEQFF. The chain combines TRBV7-2 with TRBJ2-1; 14 bases line up with TRBD2. Trimming cost V 5 bases and J 9 bases; bases outside gene matches: 6. Germline lookup yields CDR1 SGHTA and CDR2 FQGNSA. This CDR3 contains 15 residues.

This chain links TRBV7-2 with TRBJ2-7; D possibly corresponds to TRBD2 (5 bases). V was cut by 1 base and J by 4 bases, with 20 bases left in between. The CDR3 loop spans 17 amino acids. The germline gives CDR1 SGHTA, CDR2 FQGNSA. CDR3 nucleotide sequence: TGTGCCAGCAGCTTAGGGCCAGTAGGACTGAGGGATTACGAGCAGTACTTC. As protein: CASSLGPVGLRDYEQYF.

About this clonotype itself: One end of the junction is discordant with germline, which a read error may explain. The chain has TRBV27 and TRBJ2-3; maybe TRBD1 (6 bases). Germline CDR1 MNHEY, CDR2 SMNVEV (reference sequence). CDR3 size: 14 residues. Here the CDR3 reads CASRGESYADTQYF. The CDR3, as DNA: TGTGCGAGCAGGGGCGAGAGCTACGCGGATACGCAGTATTTT.

This rearrangement joins TRBV12-3 or TRBV12-4 to TRBJ1-6; TRBD1 might be the D (6 bases). The CDR3 sequence is 16 residues long. V was pared by 5 bases and J by 0 bases, with 11 bases between. CDR3: CASSTDRSSYNSPLHF. CDR3 sequence (DNA): TGTGCCAGCAGTACTGACAGGAGCTCCTATAATTCACCCCTCCACTTT.

The sample holds a few counts of this clonotype. CDR3 in amino acids: CASSSVAGTGDTQYF. The CDR3, as DNA: TGTGCCAGCAGTTCGGTGGCGGGAACGGGGGATACGCAGTATTTT. The V call is TRBV6-5, the J call TRBJ2-3, with D perhaps TRBD2 (6 bases). V lost 4 bases, J lost 6 bases, and 17 bases lay in between. This CDR3 has 15 residues. In germline, CDR1 is MNHEY, CDR2 SVGAGI.

The V and J genes are TRBV5-5 and TRBJ2-1, with D uncertain. V dropped 4 bases and J dropped 4 bases, with 24 bases sitting between them. The CDR3 sequence is 18 residues long. The V gene's germline CDR1 is SGHKS and CDR2 YYEKEE (reference sequence). In DNA, the CDR3 is TGTGCCAGCAGCCCTCGGTTTTTTTCAAAGCCCCAATACAATGAGCAGTTCTTC. This translates into CASSPRFFSKPQYNEQFF.

V is TRBV3-1 and J is TRBJ2-7; TRBD2 might be the D (6 bases). V lost 4 bases and J 4 bases, leaving 14 bases between the germline ends. This CDR3 has 14 residues. Germline V gives CDR1 LGHDT, CDR2 YNNKEL (reference sequence). CDR3 DNA sequence: TGTGCCAGCAGCCTCGGGGGACCTGGTTACGAGCAGTACTTC. This translates into CASSLGGPGYEQYF.

This clonotype has only a few counts. The CDR3 region is CASSFRDTHTF. CDR3 in DNA: TGTGCCAGCAGTTTCCGGGACACACACACCTTC. This chain connects TRBV12-3 or TRBV12-4 to TRBJ1-2, with D possibly TRBD1 on 6 matching bases. Trimming stripped 3 bases from V and 12 bases from J, with 11 bases between. This CDR3 is built from 11 residues.

The chain joins TRBV12-3 or TRBV12-4 to TRBJ1-6; weak D call: TRBD1 (5 bases). CDR3 size: 14 residues. The ends were cut back, 3 bases at V and 11 bases at J, with 14 bases in the middle. CDR3 residues: CASSFRQNRPPLHF. The CDR3 bases are TGTGCCAGCAGTTTTAGACAGAATCGACCACCCCTCCACTTT.

Only a few counts were recorded for this clonotype. V and J are TRBV9 and TRBJ2-1; 12 nucleotides match TRBD2. The CDR3 covers 16 residues. Trimming took 2 bases from V and 3 from J; bases not matched to a gene: 3. The germline V gene encodes CDR1 SGDLS and CDR2 YYNGEE. CDR3 DNA: TGTGCCAGCAGCGTTTGGACTAGCGGGGACTACAATGAGCAGTTCTTC. Encoded protein: CASSVWTSGDYNEQFF.

This CDR3 is CASSENHLRTEAFF. As DNA, the CDR3 is TGTGCCAGCAGCGAAAACCATTTGAGGACTGAAGCTTTCTTT. J is TRBJ1-1 and V is TRBV7-9, with D uncertain. V was shortened by 5 bases and J by 5 bases, with 15 bases between the two germline ends. The CDR3 spans 14 residues. Germline V gene sequence: CDR1 SEHNR, CDR2 FQNEAQ (reference sequence).

The chain recombines TRBV7-2 with TRBJ1-2; 8 bases map to TRBD1. V lost 2 bases and J lost 6; bases outside the gene matches: 5. Germline assignment: CDR1 SGHTA and CDR2 FQGNSA. CDR3 length: 14 residues. CDR3 DNA: TGTGCCAGCAGCTTAAATGGACAGGGACATGGCTACACCTTC. It encodes CASSLNGQGHGYTF.

The rearrangement joins TRBV9 to TRBJ1-1, with unresolved D. The V gene's germline CDR1 is SGDLS and CDR2 YYNGEE. Trimming removed 3 bases from V and 1 base from J, with 10 bases in between. The CDR3 is 14 residues long. CDR3 sequence reads: CASSAPGRNTEAFF. The DNA of the CDR3 is TGTGCCAGCAGCGCCCCCGGTAGGAACACTGAAGCTTTCTTT.

This chain joins TRBV15 and TRBJ2-4, with D unresolved. The J call is in doubt because the DNA end fits TRBJ2-7 better. Germline loops: CDR1 LNHNV, CDR2 YYDKDF (reference sequence). This CDR3 has 13 residues. The CDR3 nucleotides are TGTGCCACCAGCCAAGGAAGAGAGTACGAGCAGTACTTC. Its protein is CATSQGREYEQYF.

The chain is built from TRBV24-1 and TRBJ2-1, with 10 bases fitting TRBD2. CDR3 length: 17 amino acids. From germline, CDR1 is KGHDR and CDR2 SFDVKD. The V and J ends lost 2 bases and 4 bases, in that order; junction bases with no gene match: 7. The CDR3 reads CATSDYQRGGNYNEQFF. In DNA form, the CDR3 reads TGTGCCACCAGTGATTATCAGCGGGGGGGAAATTACAATGAGCAGTTCTTC.

V gene TRBV7-2 combines with J gene TRBJ2-6, with 7 bases identical to TRBD1. Germline values: CDR1 SGHTA, CDR2 FQGNSA. CDR3 length equals 18 residues. The V segment lost 4 bases and the J segment 0 bases; nucleotides outside the gene matches: 9. The CDR3 DNA sequence: TGTGCCAGCAGCTATCGGACAGGCACAGTCTCTGGGGCCAACGTCCTGACTTTC. Protein sequence: CASSYRTGTVSGANVLTF.

The V call is TRBV4-1, the J call TRBJ2-3; D unresolved. Trimming took off 3 bases at V and 5 bases at J, with 9 bases between the two ends. This CDR3 has 13 residues. Per the germline V gene, CDR1 is MGHRA and CDR2 is YSYEKL. The CDR3 loop is CASSHPSGDTQYF. CDR3 DNA sequence: TGCGCCAGCAGCCATCCTTCTGGAGATACGCAGTATTTT.